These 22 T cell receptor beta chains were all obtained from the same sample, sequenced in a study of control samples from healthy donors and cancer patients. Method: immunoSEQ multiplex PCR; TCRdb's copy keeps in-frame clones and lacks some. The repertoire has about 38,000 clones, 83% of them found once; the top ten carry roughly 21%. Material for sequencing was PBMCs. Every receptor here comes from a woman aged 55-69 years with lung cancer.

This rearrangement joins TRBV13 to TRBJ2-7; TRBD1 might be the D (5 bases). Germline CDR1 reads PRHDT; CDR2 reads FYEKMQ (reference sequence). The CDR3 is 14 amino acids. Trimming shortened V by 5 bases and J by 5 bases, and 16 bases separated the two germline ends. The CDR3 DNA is TGTGCCAGCAGCCCAAAAGGGGAAGGGGACGAGCAGTACTTC. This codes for CASSPKGEGDEQYF.

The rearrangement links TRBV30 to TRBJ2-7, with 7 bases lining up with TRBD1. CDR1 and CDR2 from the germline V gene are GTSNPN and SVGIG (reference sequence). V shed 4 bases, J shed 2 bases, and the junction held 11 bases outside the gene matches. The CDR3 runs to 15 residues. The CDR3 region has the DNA TGTGCCTGGACCGTAGGACAGGTCAACACCTACGAGCAGTACTTC. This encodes CAWTVGQVNTYEQYF.

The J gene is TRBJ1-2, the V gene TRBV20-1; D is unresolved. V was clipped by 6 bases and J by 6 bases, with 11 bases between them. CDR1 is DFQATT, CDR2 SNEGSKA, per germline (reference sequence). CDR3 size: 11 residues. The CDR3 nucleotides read TGCAGTGCCGCCCCTATGGATGGCTACACCTTC. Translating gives CSAAPMDGYTF.

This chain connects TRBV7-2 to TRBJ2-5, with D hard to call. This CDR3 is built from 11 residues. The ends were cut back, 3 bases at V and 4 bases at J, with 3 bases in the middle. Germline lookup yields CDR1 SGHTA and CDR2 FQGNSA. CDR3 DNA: TGTGCCAGCAGCTTTGGAGAGACCCAGTACTTC. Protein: CASSFGETQYF. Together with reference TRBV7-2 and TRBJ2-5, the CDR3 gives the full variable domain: GAGVSQSPSNKVTEKGKDVELRCDPISGHTALYWYRQSLGQGLEFLIYFQGNSAPDKSGLPSDRFSAERTGGSVSTLTIQRTQQEDSAVYLCASSFGETQYFGPGTRLLVL.

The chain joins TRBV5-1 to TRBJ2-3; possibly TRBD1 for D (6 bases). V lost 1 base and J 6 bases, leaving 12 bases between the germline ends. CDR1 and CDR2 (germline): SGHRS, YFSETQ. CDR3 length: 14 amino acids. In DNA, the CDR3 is TGCGCCAGCAGCTTGAGTCAGGGGACCGATACGCAGTATTTT. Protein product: CASSLSQGTDTQYF.

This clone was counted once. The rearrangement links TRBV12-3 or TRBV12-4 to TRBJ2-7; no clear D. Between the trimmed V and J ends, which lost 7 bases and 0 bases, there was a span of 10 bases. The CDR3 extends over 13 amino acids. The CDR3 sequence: CASKWAASYEQYF. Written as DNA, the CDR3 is TGTGCCAGCAAGTGGGCCGCCTCCTACGAGCAGTACTTC.

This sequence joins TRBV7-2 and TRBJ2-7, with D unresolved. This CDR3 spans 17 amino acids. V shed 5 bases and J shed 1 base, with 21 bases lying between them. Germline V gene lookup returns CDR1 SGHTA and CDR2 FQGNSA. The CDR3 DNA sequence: TGTGCCAGCAGCCCAGAGAGGCCAGGCCCCCGGTCCTACGAGCAGTACTTC. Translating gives CASSPERPGPRSYEQYF.

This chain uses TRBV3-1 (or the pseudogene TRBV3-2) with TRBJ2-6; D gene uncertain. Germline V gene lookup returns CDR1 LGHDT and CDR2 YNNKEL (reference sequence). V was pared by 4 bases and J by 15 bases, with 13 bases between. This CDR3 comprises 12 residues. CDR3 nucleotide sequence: TGTGCCAGCAGCCCTTCCTCTTGGTCCCTGACTTTC. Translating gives CASSPSSWSLTF.

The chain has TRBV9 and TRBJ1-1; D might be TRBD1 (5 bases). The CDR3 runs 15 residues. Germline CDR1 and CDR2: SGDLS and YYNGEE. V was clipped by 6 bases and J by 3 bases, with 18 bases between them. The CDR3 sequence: CASTTGVGVHTEAFF. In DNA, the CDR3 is TGTGCCAGCACCACCGGGGTAGGGGTTCACACTGAAGCTTTCTTT.

The chain's CDR3 is CASSLVADISYEQYF. Here the CDR3 DNA reads TGTGCCAGCAGCTTAGTAGCGGATATCTCCTACGAGCAGTACTTC. The chain employs TRBV7-2 and TRBJ2-7; weak D call: TRBD2 (6 bases). Trimming removed 1 base from V and 0 bases from J, with 10 bases in between. This CDR3 region has 15 residues. CDR1 SGHTA and CDR2 FQGNSA come from the germline V gene.

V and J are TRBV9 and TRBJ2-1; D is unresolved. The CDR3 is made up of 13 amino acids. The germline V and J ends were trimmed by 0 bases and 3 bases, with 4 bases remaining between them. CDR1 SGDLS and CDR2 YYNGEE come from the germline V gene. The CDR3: CASSVGSYNEQFF. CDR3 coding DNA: TGTGCCAGCAGCGTAGGAAGCTACAATGAGCAGTTCTTC.

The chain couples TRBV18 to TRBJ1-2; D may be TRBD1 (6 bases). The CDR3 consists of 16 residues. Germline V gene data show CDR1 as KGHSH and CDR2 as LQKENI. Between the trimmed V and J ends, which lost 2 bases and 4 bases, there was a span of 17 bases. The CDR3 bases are TGTGCCAGCTCACCAGAGGAGGGGGGGCGCCTCTATGGCTACACCTTC. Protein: CASSPEEGGRLYGYTF.

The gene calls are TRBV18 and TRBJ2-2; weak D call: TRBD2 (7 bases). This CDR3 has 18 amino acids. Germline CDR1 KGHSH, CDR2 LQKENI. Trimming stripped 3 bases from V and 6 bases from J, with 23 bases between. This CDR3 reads CASSPLSFTGGFSGELFF. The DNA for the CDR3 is TGTGCCAGCTCACCTCTATCGTTTACGGGGGGCTTCTCCGGGGAGCTGTTTTTT.

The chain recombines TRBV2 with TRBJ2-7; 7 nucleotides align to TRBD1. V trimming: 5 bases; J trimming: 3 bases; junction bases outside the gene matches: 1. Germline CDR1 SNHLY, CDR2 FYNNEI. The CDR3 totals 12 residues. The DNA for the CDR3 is TGTGCCAGCAGTAGGGACAGCTACGAGCAGTACTTC. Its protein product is CASSRDSYEQYF.

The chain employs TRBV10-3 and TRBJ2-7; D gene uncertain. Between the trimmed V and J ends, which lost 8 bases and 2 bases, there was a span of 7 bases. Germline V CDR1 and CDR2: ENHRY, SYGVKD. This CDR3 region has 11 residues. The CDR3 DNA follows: TGTGCCATCGCCGAAACCTACGAGCAGTACTTC. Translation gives CAIAETYEQYF.

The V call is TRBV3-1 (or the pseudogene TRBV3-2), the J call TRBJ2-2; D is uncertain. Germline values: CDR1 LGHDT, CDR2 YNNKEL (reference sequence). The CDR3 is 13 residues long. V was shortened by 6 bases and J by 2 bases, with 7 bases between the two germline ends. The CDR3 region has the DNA TGTGCCAGCAGGGTGACAAACACCGGGGAGCTGTTTTTT. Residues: CASRVTNTGELFF.

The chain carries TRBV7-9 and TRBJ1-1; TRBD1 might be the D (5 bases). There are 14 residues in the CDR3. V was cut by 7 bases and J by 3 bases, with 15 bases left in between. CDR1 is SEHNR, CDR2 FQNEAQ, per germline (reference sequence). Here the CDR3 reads CASTFGGEDTEAFF. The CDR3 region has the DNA TGTGCCAGCACCTTCGGGGGAGAGGACACTGAAGCTTTCTTT. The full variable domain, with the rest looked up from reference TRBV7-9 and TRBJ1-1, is DTGVSQNPRHKITKRGQNVTFRCDPISEHNRLYWYRQTLGQGPEFLTYFQNEAQLEKSRLLSDRFSAERPKGSFSTLEIQRTEQGDSAMYLCASTFGGEDTEAFFGQGTRLTVV.

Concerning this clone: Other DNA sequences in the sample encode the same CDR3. Here the CDR3 DNA reads TGTGCCAGCAGCCTACAGGGGAACACTGAAGCTTTCTTT. It translates to CASSLQGNTEAFF. The V call is TRBV3-1 (or the pseudogene TRBV3-2), the J call TRBJ1-1; D might be TRBD1 (6 bases). Trimming left V 4 bases short and J 1 base short, with 7 bases between. The CDR3 extends over 13 amino acids. Germline V lookup: CDR1 LGHDT, CDR2 YNNKEL (reference sequence).

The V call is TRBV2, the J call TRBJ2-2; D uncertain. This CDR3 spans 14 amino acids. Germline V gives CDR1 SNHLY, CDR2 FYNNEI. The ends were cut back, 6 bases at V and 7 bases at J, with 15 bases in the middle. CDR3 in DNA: TGTGCCAGCAGCCGAACATCCATGGACGGGGAGCTGTTTTTT. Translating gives CASSRTSMDGELFF.

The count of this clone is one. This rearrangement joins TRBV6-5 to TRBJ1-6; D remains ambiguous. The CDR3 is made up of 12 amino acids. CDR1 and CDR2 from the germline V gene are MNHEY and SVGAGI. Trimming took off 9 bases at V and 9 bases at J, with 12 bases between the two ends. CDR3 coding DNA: TGTGCCAGTCTGGGCGACCTTTCACCCCTCCACTTT. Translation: CASLGDLSPLHF.

CDR3 protein: CASSLVGQPNSPLHF. The CDR3 DNA reads TGCGCCAGCAGCTTGGTGGGACAGCCTAATTCACCCCTCCACTTT. V and J are TRBV5-1 and TRBJ1-6; 7 bases agree with TRBD1. J lost 6 bases, V lost 0 bases, and 3 bases had no gene match. The CDR3 extends over 15 amino acids. The germline V gene has CDR1 SGHRS and CDR2 YFSETQ. Complete variable domain (other parts from reference TRBV5-1 and TRBJ1-6): KAGVTQTPRYLIKTRGQQVTLSCSPISGHRSVSWYQQTPGQGLQFLFEYFSETQRNKGNFPGRFSGRQFSNSRSEMNVSTLELGDSALYLCASSLVGQPNSPLHFGNGTRLTVT.

The CDR3 loop is CASRQLRLGVEQYF. As DNA, the CDR3 is TGTGCCAGCAGACAGCTTAGGTTGGGAGTAGAGCAGTACTTC. The rearrangement uses TRBV11-2 and TRBJ2-7; maybe TRBD2 (5 bases). V lost 6 bases to trimming and J lost 7 bases, with 19 bases between them. The CDR3 extends over 14 amino acids. Per germline, CDR1 SGHAT and CDR2 FQNNGV.